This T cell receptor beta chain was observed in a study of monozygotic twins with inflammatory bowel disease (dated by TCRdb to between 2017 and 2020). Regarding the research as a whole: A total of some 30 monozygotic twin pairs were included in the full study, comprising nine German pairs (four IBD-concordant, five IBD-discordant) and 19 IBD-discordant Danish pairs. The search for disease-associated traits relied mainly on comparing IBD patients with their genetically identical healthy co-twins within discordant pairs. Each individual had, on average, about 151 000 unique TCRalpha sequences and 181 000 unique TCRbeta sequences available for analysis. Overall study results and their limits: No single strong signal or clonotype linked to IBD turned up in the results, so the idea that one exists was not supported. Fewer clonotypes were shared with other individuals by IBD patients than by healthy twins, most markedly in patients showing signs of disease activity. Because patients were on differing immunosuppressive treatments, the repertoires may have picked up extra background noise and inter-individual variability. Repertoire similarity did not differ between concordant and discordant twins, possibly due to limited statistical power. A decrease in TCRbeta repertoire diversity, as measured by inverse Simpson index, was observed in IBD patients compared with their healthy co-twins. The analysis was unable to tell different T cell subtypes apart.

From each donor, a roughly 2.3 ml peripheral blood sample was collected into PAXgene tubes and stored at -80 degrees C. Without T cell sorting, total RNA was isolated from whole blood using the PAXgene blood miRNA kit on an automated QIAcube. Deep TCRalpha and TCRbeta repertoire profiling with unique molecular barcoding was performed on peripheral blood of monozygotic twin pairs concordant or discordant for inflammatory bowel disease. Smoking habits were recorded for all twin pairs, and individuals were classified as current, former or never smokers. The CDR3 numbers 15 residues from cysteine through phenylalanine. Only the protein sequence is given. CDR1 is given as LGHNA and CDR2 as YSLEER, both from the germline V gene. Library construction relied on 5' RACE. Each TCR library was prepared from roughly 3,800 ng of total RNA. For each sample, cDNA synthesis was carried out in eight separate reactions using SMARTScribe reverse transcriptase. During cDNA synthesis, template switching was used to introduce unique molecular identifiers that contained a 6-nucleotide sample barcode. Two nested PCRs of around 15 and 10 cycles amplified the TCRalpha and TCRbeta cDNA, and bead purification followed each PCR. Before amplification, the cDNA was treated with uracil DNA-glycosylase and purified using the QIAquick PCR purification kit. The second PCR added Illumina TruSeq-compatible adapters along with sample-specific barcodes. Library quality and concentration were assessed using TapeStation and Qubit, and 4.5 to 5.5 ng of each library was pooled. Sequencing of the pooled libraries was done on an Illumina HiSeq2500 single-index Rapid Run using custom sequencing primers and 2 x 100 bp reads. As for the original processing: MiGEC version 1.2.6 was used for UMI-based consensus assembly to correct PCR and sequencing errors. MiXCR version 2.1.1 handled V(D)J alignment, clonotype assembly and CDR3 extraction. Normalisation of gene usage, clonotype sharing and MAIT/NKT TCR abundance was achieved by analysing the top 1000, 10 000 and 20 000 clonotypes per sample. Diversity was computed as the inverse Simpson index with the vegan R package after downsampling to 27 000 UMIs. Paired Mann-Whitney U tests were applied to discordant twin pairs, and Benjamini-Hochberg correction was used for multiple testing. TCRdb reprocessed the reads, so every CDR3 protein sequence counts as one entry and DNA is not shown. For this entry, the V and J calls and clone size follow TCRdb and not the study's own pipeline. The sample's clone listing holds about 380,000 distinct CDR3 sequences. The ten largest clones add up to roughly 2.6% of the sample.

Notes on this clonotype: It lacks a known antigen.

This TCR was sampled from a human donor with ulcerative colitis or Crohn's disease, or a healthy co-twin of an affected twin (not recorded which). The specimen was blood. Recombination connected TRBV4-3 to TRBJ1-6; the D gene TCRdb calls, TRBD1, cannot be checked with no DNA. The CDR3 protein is CASSQGAGVNSPLHF.